These 28 T cell receptor beta chains originate from one sample sequenced in a study of radiation and T cells in renal cell carcinoma. Time point of the sample: baseline pretreatment blood. Noted treatment: 15 Gy SBRT to primary tumor, nephrectomy 4 weeks later. Sequencing used immunoSEQ multiplex PCR; TCRdb keeps in-frame clones, though not all of them. The profile covers approximately 110,000 clones, with around 80% appearing a single time and approximately 3% taken by the ten largest. Sequences were derived from blood, sampled from a patient whose treatment included radiotherapy and nephrectomy. These receptors were obtained from a woman aged 60-75 years with renal cell carcinoma.

The CDR3 loop reads CAINKGGSDTGELFF. CDR3 nucleotides: TGTGCCATCAATAAAGGGGGGAGCGACACCGGGGAGCTGTTTTTT. The J gene is TRBJ2-2, the V gene TRBV10-3, with D tentatively TRBD1 or TRBD2 (6 bases each). The V and J ends lost 7 bases and 3 bases respectively, with 15 bases between them. The CDR3 runs 15 residues. CDR1 ENHRY and CDR2 SYGVKD come from the germline V gene.

The chain has TRBV7-2 and TRBJ2-1; tentative D call: TRBD1 (5 bases). This CDR3 is built from 17 residues. Trimming took 3 bases from V and 1 from J, leaving 16 bases between them. Germline loops: CDR1 SGHTA, CDR2 FQGNSA. For the CDR3, the DNA is TGTGCCAGCAGCTTTATTATCAGGGCAGATTCCTACAATGAGCAGTTCTTC. Its translation is CASSFIIRADSYNEQFF.

The chain joins TRBV7-9 to TRBJ1-5; D may be TRBD1 (6 bases). There are 15 residues in the CDR3. V shed 1 base and J shed 2 bases, with 9 bases lying between them. CDR1 is SEHNR and CDR2 is FQNEAQ in the germline V gene (reference sequence). The CDR3 DNA reads as TGTGCCAGCAGCTTAGGGGCAGGGGGCAATCAGCCCCAGCATTTT. Protein product: CASSLGAGGNQPQHF.

This clone was recorded only once. The V gene is TRBV28, the J gene TRBJ1-2; a possible D gene is TRBD1 (5 bases). Germline CDR1 MDHEN, CDR2 SYDVKM. Trimming took 6 bases from V and 1 from J, leaving 15 bases between them. This CDR3 contains 15 residues. This CDR3 reads CASSPTDSFNYGYTF. CDR3 coding DNA: TGTGCCAGCAGCCCTACAGACAGTTTTAACTATGGCTACACCTTC.

The chain carries TRBV5-6 and TRBJ2-7, with D possibly being TRBD2 (6 bases). The CDR3 sequence is 13 residues long. Germline CDR1 is SGHDT and CDR2 is YYEEEE. V was cut by 7 bases and J by 5 bases, with 16 bases left in between. This chain's CDR3 is CASGSAGSHEQYF. The CDR3 DNA reads TGTGCCAGCGGGTCGGCGGGAAGCCACGAGCAGTACTTC.

This clone appeared once. This rearrangement joins TRBV9 to TRBJ2-2; no reliable D call. Germline-derived CDR1 and CDR2 are SGDLS and YYNGEE. V was clipped by 3 bases and J by 0 bases, with 15 bases between them. This CDR3 region has 17 residues. The CDR3 bases are TGTGCCAGCAGCGCCGCCCCCGGAAGTCCGAACACCGGGGAGCTGTTTTTT. This translates into CASSAAPGSPNTGELFF.

This clone has a single count. This rearrangement joins TRBV4-1 to TRBJ2-3; TRBD2 agrees at 10 bases. V gave up 0 bases and J gave up 3 bases; unmatched junction bases: 6. The V gene's germline CDR1 is MGHRA and CDR2 YSYEKL. The CDR3 loop spans 17 amino acids. The CDR3 protein is CASSQEASGSNTDTQYF. The CDR3 DNA sequence: TGCGCCAGCAGCCAAGAAGCTAGCGGGAGTAATACAGATACGCAGTATTTT.

The chain carries TRBV14 and TRBJ1-2; D is uncertain. V lost 5 bases, J lost 8 bases, and 15 bases lay in between. This CDR3 region has 13 residues. Germline loops: CDR1 SGHDN, CDR2 FVKESK. The CDR3 nucleotides are TGTGCCAGCAGCTTAGACACCGGGTGGGGCTACACCTTC. The encoded protein is CASSLDTGWGYTF. Variable domain in full (rest from reference TRBV14 and TRBJ1-2): EAGVTQFPSHSVIEKGQTVTLRCDPISGHDNLYWYRRVMGKEIKFLLHFVKESKQDESGMPNNRFLAERTGGTYSTLKVQPAELEDSGVYFCASSLDTGWGYTFGSGTRLTVV.

The V gene is TRBV7-9, the J gene TRBJ1-5, with TRBD1 matching 7 bases. Trimming took 1 base from V and 9 from J; bases not matched to a gene: 3. This CDR3 spans 13 amino acids. Germline CDR1 and CDR2: SEHNR and FQNEAQ (reference sequence). The CDR3 here is CASSLGQGGPQHF. The CDR3 DNA sequence: TGTGCCAGCAGCTTAGGACAGGGAGGGCCCCAGCATTTT.

In this sample, this clone turned up a few times. CDR3 sequence: CASSLFGDEQETQYF. The CDR3 DNA reads as TGTGCCAGCAGTTTATTCGGGGACGAGCAAGAGACCCAGTACTTC. The chain joins TRBV27 to TRBJ2-5, with D possibly called TRBD1 or TRBD2 (5 bases each). The CDR3 has 15 amino acids. The germline gives CDR1 MNHEY, CDR2 SMNVEV (reference sequence). Trimming cost V 1 base and J 2 bases, with 11 bases left between them.

Only a few counts were recorded for this clone. The gene calls are TRBV29-1 and TRBJ1-1; D gene ambiguous. The length of the CDR3 is 12 residues. Deletions cut 5 bases from V and 3 bases from J, with 10 bases between. The germline CDR1 and CDR2 sequences are SQVTM and ANQGSEA. The CDR3 protein is CSVSRTDTEAFF. CDR3 nucleotides: TGCAGCGTTTCCCGGACCGACACTGAAGCTTTCTTT.

Only one count was recorded for this clone. This chain connects TRBV9 to TRBJ2-7; 7 nucleotides line up with TRBD2. CDR3 length: 14 amino acids. J gave up 1 base and V 0 bases, and 1 base lay outside the gene matches. The germline V gene encodes CDR1 SGDLS and CDR2 YYNGEE. CDR3 protein: CASSVGDYSYEQYF. As DNA, the CDR3 is TGTGCCAGCAGCGTAGGGGACTATTCCTACGAGCAGTACTTC.

This clone occurred a few times. The DNA for the CDR3 is TGTGCCAGCAGTGACAGGGGGGACTCTGGGGCCAACGTCCTGACTTTC. Its translation: CASSDRGDSGANVLTF. This chain links TRBV6-1 with TRBJ2-6; D is possibly TRBD1 (7 bases). Per germline, CDR1 MNHNS and CDR2 SASEGT. Trimming cost V 3 bases and J 0 bases, with 9 bases left between them. CDR3 size: 16 residues.

The chain links TRBV29-1 to TRBJ1-1, with 7 bases aligning to TRBD1. Germline assignment: CDR1 SQVTM and CDR2 ANQGSEA. This CDR3 is built from 15 residues. V lost 6 bases and J lost 1; bases outside the gene matches: 11. CDR3 in amino acids: CSVRGGDRENTEAFF. CDR3 DNA sequence: TGCAGCGTCCGGGGGGGCGACAGGGAGAACACTGAAGCTTTCTTT.

The chain has TRBV6-6 and TRBJ1-1; D unclear. CDR3 length: 15 residues. Trimming removed 6 bases at V and 0 bases at J, with 14 bases between. CDR1 is MNHNY and CDR2 is SVGAGI in the germline V gene (reference sequence). CDR3 amino acids: CASRKPASMNTEAFF. The CDR3 DNA sequence: TGTGCCAGCAGGAAACCAGCCTCCATGAACACTGAAGCTTTCTTT.

The genes are TRBV5-1 and TRBJ2-1; perhaps D is TRBD1 or TRBD2 (5 bases each). Trimming took 4 bases from V and 6 from J, leaving 11 bases between them. Per the germline V gene, CDR1 is SGHRS and CDR2 is YFSETQ. This CDR3 has 13 residues. DNA for the CDR3: TGCGCCAGCAGCACGGGACGGTCCAATGAGCAGTTCTTC. Its translation: CASSTGRSNEQFF.

The V call is TRBV2, the J call TRBJ2-2; the D call may be TRBD1 or TRBD2 (6 bases each). V was shortened by 8 bases and J by 4 bases, with 17 bases between the two germline ends. This CDR3 region has 15 residues. Germline values: CDR1 SNHLY, CDR2 FYNNEI. In nucleotides, the CDR3 is TGTGCCAGCGGGTTGGGGGGCCGCCCCACCGGGGAGCTGTTTTTT. Residues: CASGLGGRPTGELFF.

This chain joins TRBV19 and TRBJ1-4; tentative D call: TRBD1 (5 bases). Trimming removed 7 bases from V and 8 bases from J, with 17 bases in between. The germline V gene encodes CDR1 LNHDA and CDR2 SQIVND (reference sequence). The CDR3 contains 14 residues. CDR3 in amino acids: CASTRSRAGEKLFF. The CDR3 region has the DNA TGTGCCAGTACCCGATCCAGGGCGGGAGAAAAACTGTTTTTT.

V and J are TRBV9 and TRBJ2-5, with a possible D match to TRBD1 (5 bases). The J call may be incorrect, as the DNA end agrees better with TRBJ2-7. CDR1 SGDLS and CDR2 YYNGEE come from the germline V gene. This CDR3 has 14 amino acids. CDR3 sequence reads: CASSQGAGPVEQYF. Written as DNA, the CDR3 is TGTGCCAGCAGCCAAGGGGCAGGTCCTGTCGAGCAGTACTTC.

The rearrangement uses TRBV4-1 and TRBJ2-7; the match to TRBD2 covers 10 bases. Trimming removed 0 bases from V and 7 bases from J; junction bases left unmatched: 9. The CDR3 extends over 16 amino acids. CDR1 MGHRA and CDR2 YSYEKL come from the germline V gene. The CDR3 bases are TGCGCCAGCAGCCAAGAGCGTAGCGGGGGGCTATATGAGCAGTACTTC. Residues: CASSQERSGGLYEQYF.

The V call is TRBV6-1, the J call TRBJ1-2; D may be TRBD1 (5 bases). Germline values: CDR1 MNHNS, CDR2 SASEGT. V gave up 8 bases and J gave up 11 bases, with 21 bases separating them. There are 13 residues in the CDR3. The CDR3 sequence: CASQTLGGTGYTF. The CDR3 nucleotides are TGTGCCAGCCAAACCTTGGGGGGAACAGGTTACACCTTC.

This clone has a handful of counts. V is TRBV28 and J is TRBJ1-2, with D maybe TRBD1 (6 bases). V lost 2 bases, J lost 1 base, and 17 bases lay in between. The CDR3 is 17 amino acids. The germline V gene encodes CDR1 MDHEN and CDR2 SYDVKM. The CDR3, as DNA: TGTGCCAGCAGTTTAACTTTCCGCGGACAGATTAACTATGGCTACACCTTC. Its protein product is CASSLTFRGQINYGYTF.

The rearrangement uses TRBV5-4 and TRBJ1-2, with TRBD1 matching over 7 bases. The V and J ends lost 3 bases and 1 base, in that order; junction bases with no gene match: 9. This CDR3 is 16 amino acids long. Germline V gives CDR1 SGHNT, CDR2 YYREEE (reference sequence). This CDR3 reads CASSSAGTDGNYGYTF. The CDR3 DNA follows: TGTGCCAGCAGCTCGGCAGGGACAGATGGTAACTATGGCTACACCTTC.

CDR3 nucleotides: TGTGCCACCAGTCAGGGCCAAGAGACCCAGTACTTC. It translates to CATSQGQETQYF. This rearrangement joins TRBV15 to TRBJ2-5; D perhaps matches TRBD1 (5 bases). The CDR3 extends over 12 amino acids. Trimming removed 6 bases at V and 1 base at J, with 6 bases between. Germline CDR1 LNHNV, CDR2 YYDKDF (reference sequence).

The rearrangement uses TRBV7-6 and TRBJ2-1, with D perhaps matching TRBD2 (6 bases). V was clipped by 5 bases and J by 8 bases, with 22 bases between them. Germline V CDR1 and CDR2: SGHVS, FNYEAQ. This CDR3 spans 16 amino acids. CDR3 sequence: CASSPWAGRSMDEQFF. Written as DNA, the CDR3 is TGTGCCAGCAGCCCCTGGGCGGGGCGAAGTATGGATGAGCAGTTCTTC.

V and J are TRBV5-1 and TRBJ1-4; D gene ambiguous. Germline assignment: CDR1 SGHRS and CDR2 YFSETQ. This CDR3 has 16 residues. V was pared by 2 bases and J by 0 bases, with 11 bases between. The CDR3, as DNA: TGCGCCAGCAGCTTCCTCGAGGCAACAACTAATGAAAAACTGTTTTTT. It yields the protein CASSFLEATTNEKLFF. Drawing the rest from reference TRBV5-1 and TRBJ1-4, the complete variable domain is KAGVTQTPRYLIKTRGQQVTLSCSPISGHRSVSWYQQTPGQGLQFLFEYFSETQRNKGNFPGRFSGRQFSNSRSEMNVSTLELGDSALYLCASSFLEATTNEKLFFGSGTQLSVL.

This chain joins TRBV6-5 and TRBJ2-7; no firm D call. The V and J ends lost 8 bases and 3 bases respectively, with 11 bases between them. The CDR3 runs to 12 residues. Germline V lookup: CDR1 MNHEY, CDR2 SVGAGI. The CDR3 loop reads CASSSLNYEQYF. CDR3 nucleotides: TGTGCCAGCTCCTCTTTAAACTACGAGCAGTACTTC.

The J gene is TRBJ1-2, the V gene TRBV5-1; weak D call: TRBD1 (5 bases). The CDR3 is 13 amino acids. V lost 0 bases and J lost 8, with 11 bases in between. Germline loops: CDR1 SGHRS, CDR2 YFSETQ. The CDR3 DNA is TGCGCCAGCAGCTTGGATGGGACCGGGGGCTACACCTTC. It codes for CASSLDGTGGYTF.